A single sample gave rise to the 2 T cell receptor beta chains below, sequenced in a study of shared clonotypes between healthy human individuals. Assay: immunoSEQ multiplex PCR; the TCRdb copy retains only in-frame clones and omits some. The data show 300,000 or so clones, with around 74% seen just once and approximately 10% held by the top ten. Sequencing input: memory CD4+ T cells sorted from blood. Indicated subset: CD45RA-negative fraction. Receptors originate from a man in his thirties or forties in good health.

This clone was seen more than once but under ten times. The chain uses TRBV19 and TRBJ2-7; D could derive from TRBD1 or TRBD2 (5 bases each). This CDR3 spans 16 amino acids. The germline V and J ends were trimmed by 3 bases and 5 bases, with 20 bases remaining between them. Germline lookup yields CDR1 LNHDA and CDR2 SQIVND (reference sequence). CDR3 residues: CASSISFGARGNEQYF. As DNA, the CDR3 is TGTGCCAGTAGTATCTCCTTCGGGGCGAGGGGCAACGAGCAGTACTTC.

This clone was observed many times. The chain uses TRBV7-2 and TRBJ2-5; D may match TRBD1 or TRBD2 (5 bases each). The ends were cut back, 6 bases at V and 0 bases at J, with 8 bases in the middle. Per the germline V gene, CDR1 is SGHTA and CDR2 is FQGNSA. The CDR3 runs to 13 residues. The CDR3 loop reads CASRRGNQETQYF. Written as DNA, the CDR3 is TGTGCCAGCAGGAGGGGAAACCAAGAGACCCAGTACTTC.